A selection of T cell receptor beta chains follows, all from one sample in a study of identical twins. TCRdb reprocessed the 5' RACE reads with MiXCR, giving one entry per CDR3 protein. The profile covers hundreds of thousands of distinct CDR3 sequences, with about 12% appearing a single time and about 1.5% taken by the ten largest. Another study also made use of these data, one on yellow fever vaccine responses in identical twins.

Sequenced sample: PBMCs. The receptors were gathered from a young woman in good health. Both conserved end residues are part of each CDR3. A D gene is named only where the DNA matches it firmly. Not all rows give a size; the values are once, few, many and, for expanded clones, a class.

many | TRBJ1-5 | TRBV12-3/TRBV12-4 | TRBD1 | CASRPGQSNQPQHF | TGTGCCAGCAGACCGGGACAGAGCAATCAGCCCCAGCATTTT
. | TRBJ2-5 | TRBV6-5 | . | CASRLDRETQYF | TGTGCCAGCAGACTGGACCGGGAGACCCAGTACTTC
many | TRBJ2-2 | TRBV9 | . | CASSVFGAGGELFF | .
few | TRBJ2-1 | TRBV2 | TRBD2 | CASSEAIGLAGLYNEQFF | TGTGCCAGCAGTGAAGCGATAGGACTAGCGGGGTTATACAATGAGCAGTTCTTC
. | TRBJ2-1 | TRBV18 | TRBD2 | CASSLGLDTSEQFF | TGTGCCAGCTCACTTGGACTAGATACGTCTGAGCAGTTCTTC
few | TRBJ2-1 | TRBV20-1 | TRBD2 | CSARDLTSGGDEQFF | TGCAGTGCTAGAGATTTGACTAGCGGGGGGGATGAGCAGTTCTTC
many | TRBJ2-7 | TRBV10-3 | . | CATRRGGVNEQYF | TGTGCCACCAGGAGGGGGGGGGTTAACGAGCAGTACTTC
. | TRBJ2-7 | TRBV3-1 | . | CASSQVGYRDYEQYF | TGTGCCAGCAGCCAAGTTGGTTATAGGGATTACGAGCAGTACTTC
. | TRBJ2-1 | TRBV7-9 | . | CASSLAQGREQFF | TGTGCCAGCAGCTTAGCGCAAGGTCGTGAGCAGTTCTTC
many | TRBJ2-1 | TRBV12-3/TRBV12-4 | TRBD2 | CASSLRGGAYNEQFF | TGTGCCAGCAGTTTGCGCGGGGGGGCTTACAATGAGCAGTTCTTC
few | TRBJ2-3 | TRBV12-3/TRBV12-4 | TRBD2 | CASSLTSGRYGTDTQYF | TGTGCCAGCAGTTTAACTAGCGGGAGGTATGGCACAGATACGCAGTATTTT
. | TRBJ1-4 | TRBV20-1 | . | CSARHINEKLFF | TGCAGTGCTAGGCACATTAATGAAAAACTGTTTTTT
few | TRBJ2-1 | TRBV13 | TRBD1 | CASSLGGGVLGTEQFF | TGTGCCAGCAGCTTAGGAGGGGGCGTTTTAGGCACTGAGCAGTTCTTC
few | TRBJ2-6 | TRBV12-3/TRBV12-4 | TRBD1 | CASSPDRGPDSSGANVLTF | TGTGCCAGCAGCCCCGACAGGGGGCCGGATAGCTCTGGGGCCAACGTCCTGACTTTC
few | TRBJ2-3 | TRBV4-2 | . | CASSQDSGGTDTQYF | TGTGCCAGCAGCCAAGATTCAGGGGGCACAGATACGCAGTATTTT
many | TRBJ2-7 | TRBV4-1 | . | CASSPVGHSSYEQYF | TGCGCCAGCAGCCCGGTGGGACATAGCTCCTACGAGCAGTACTTC
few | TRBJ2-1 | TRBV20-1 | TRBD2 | CSARSVAGGSYNEQFF | TGCAGTGCTAGATCCGTAGCGGGAGGTTCTTACAATGAGCAGTTCTTC
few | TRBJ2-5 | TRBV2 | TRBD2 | CASSGTSGGAGTQYF | TGTGCCAGCAGCGGGACTAGCGGGGGGGCAGGGACCCAGTACTTC
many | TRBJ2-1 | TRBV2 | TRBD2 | CASSESSGSHNEQFF | TGTGCCAGCAGTGAGTCTAGCGGGAGCCACAATGAGCAGTTCTTC
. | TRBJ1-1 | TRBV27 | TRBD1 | CASSPMDRGPQRVAFF | TGTGCCAGCAGTCCCATGGACAGGGGTCCCCAACGAGTGGCTTTCTTT
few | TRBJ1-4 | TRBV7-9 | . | CASNPSIGEKLFF | TGTGCCAGCAACCCCTCAATTGGAGAAAAACTGTTTTTT
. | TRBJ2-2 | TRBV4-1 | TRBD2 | CASSRLAGKSNTGELFF | TGCGCCAGCAGCCGACTAGCGGGGAAGTCGAACACCGGGGAGCTGTTTTTT
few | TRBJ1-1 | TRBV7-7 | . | CASSLARQVFTEAFF | TGTGCCAGCAGCTTAGCGCGTCAGGTTTTCACTGAAGCTTTCTTT
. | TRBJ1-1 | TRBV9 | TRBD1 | CASSAQGGEAFF | TGTGCCAGCAGCGCCCAGGGGGGTGAAGCTTTCTTT
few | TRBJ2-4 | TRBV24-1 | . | CATSDMSPIQYF | TGTGCCACCAGTGATATGTCGCCGATTCAGTACTTC
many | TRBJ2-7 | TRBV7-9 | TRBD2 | CASSSTSGRMDEQYF | TGTGCCAGCAGCTCCACTAGCGGGAGGATGGACGAGCAGTACTTC
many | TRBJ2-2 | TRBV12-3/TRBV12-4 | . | CASSFFWGTGELFF | TGTGCCAGCAGTTTTTTCTGGGGCACCGGGGAGCTGTTTTTT
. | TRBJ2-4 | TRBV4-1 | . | CASSQVTTNAVRRGGRNIQYF | TGCGCCAGCAGCCAAGTTACAACTAATGCAGTCCGGAGGGGGGGGCGGAACATTCAGTACTTC
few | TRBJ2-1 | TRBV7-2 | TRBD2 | CASSSWAGGMNEQFF | TGTGCCAGCAGCAGCTGGGCGGGGGGGATGAATGAGCAGTTCTTC
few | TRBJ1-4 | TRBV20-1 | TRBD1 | CSARDWDRGSRKLFF | TGCAGTGCTAGAGATTGGGACAGGGGTTCGAGAAAACTGTTTTTT
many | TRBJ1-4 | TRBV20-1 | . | CSATVSQNEKLFF | TGCAGTGCTACCGTAAGCCAGAATGAAAAACTGTTTTTT
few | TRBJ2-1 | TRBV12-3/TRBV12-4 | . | CASSLGTIDNEQFF | TGTGCCAGCAGTTTAGGGACAATAGACAATGAGCAGTTCTTC
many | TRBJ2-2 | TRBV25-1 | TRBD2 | CASSEGSGGNTGELFF | TGTGCCAGCAGTGAAGGGAGCGGGGGGAACACCGGGGAGCTGTTTTTT
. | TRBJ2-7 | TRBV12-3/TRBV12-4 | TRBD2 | CASRREGKSYEQYF | TGTGCCAGCAGAAGGGAGGGGAAATCCTACGAGCAGTACTTC
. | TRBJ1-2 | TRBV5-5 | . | CASSTVGHYGYTF | TGTGCCAGCAGCACCGTCGGCCACTATGGCTACACCTTC
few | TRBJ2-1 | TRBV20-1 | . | CSARSWQFF | TGCAGTGCTCGTTCGTGGCAGTTCTTC
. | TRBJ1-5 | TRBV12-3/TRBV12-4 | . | CASSQGIGNQPQHF | TGTGCCAGCAGCCAGGGAATCGGCAATCAGCCCCAGCATTTT
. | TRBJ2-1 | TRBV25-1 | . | CASREGGNNEQFF | TGTGCCAGCAGGGAAGGGGGTAACAATGAGCAGTTCTTC
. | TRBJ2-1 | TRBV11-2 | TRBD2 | CASSLRTSGSVRYNEQFF | TGTGCCAGCAGCTTACGGACTAGCGGGAGTGTGAGGTACAATGAGCAGTTCTTC
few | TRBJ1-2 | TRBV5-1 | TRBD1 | CASSLGQAANYGYTF | TGCGCCAGCAGCCTCGGACAGGCAGCTAACTATGGCTACACCTTC
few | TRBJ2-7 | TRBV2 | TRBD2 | CASCPGGLAGGFRSYEQYF | TGTGCCAGCTGCCCCGGGGGACTAGCGGGAGGTTTTCGCTCCTACGAGCAGTACTTC
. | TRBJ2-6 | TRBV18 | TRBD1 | CASSPSRDRVSGANVLTF | TGTGCCAGCTCACCATCCCGGGACAGGGTGTCTGGGGCCAACGTCCTGACTTTC
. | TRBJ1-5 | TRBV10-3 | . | CAISDRDSNQPQHF | TGTGCCATCAGTGACAGGGATAGCAATCAGCCCCAGCATTTT
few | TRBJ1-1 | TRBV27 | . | CASSPSRYTEAFF | TGTGCCAGCAGTCCAAGCAGATACACTGAAGCTTTCTTT
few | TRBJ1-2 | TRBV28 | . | CASSPGPPTGYTF | TGTGCCAGCAGTCCAGGGCCGCCCACGGGCTACACCTTC
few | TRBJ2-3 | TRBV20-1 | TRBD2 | CRGSGGDRADTQYF | TGCAGGGGGTCGGGGGGGGATCGCGCAGATACGCAGTATTTT
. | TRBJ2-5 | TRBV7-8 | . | CASRGRFQETQYF | TGTGCCAGCAGGGGGCGTTTCCAAGAGACCCAGTACTTC
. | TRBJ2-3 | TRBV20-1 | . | CSALRATDTQYF | TGCAGTGCCCTACGCGCCACAGATACGCAGTATTTT
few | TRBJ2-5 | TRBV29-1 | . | CSVGDVTSETQYF | TGCAGCGTTGGGGATGTGACATCGGAGACCCAGTACTTC
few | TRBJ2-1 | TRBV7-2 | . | CASSRAGNSYNEQFF | TGTGCCAGCAGCAGGGCCGGGAACAGCTACAATGAGCAGTTCTTC
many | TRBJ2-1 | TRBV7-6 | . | CASSLVLSRSSYNEQFF | TGTGCCAGCAGCTTAGTTTTAAGTCGGAGCTCCTACAATGAGCAGTTCTTC
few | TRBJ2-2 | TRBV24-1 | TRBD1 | CATSDRDRGRAGELFF | TGTGCCACCAGTGATCGGGACAGGGGGCGCGCCGGGGAGCTGTTTTTT
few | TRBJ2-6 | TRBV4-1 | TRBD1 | CASSRTGVSSGANVLTF | TGCGCCAGCAGTCGTACAGGGGTGAGCTCTGGGGCCAACGTCCTGACTTTC
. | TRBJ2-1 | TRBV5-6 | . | CASSLASRPNEQFF | TGTGCCAGCAGCTTGGCAAGTAGACCCAATGAGCAGTTCTTC
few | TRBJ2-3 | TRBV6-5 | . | CASSYVALGGTDTQYF | TGTGCCAGCAGTTACGTGGCTCTCGGGGGCACAGATACGCAGTATTTT
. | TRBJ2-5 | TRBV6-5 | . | CASSYIAEGTETQYF | TGTGCCAGCAGTTACATAGCCGAGGGGACGGAGACCCAGTACTTC
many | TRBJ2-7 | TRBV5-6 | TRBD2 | CASSSLAGGPPYEQYF | TGTGCCAGCAGCTCGCTAGCGGGAGGGCCTCCCTACGAGCAGTACTTC